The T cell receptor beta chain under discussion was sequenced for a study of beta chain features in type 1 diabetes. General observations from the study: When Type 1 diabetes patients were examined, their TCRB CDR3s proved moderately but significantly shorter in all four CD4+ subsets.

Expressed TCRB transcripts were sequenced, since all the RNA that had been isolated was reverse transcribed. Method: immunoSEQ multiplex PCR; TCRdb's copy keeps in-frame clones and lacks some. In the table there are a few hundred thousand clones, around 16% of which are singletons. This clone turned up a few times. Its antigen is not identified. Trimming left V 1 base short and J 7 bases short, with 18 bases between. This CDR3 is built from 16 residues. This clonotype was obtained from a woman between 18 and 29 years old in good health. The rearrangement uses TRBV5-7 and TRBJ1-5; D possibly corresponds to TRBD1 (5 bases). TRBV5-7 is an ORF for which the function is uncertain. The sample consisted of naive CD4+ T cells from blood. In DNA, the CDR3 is TGTGCCAGCAGCTTGTATGAGCGGGGATCAGGGCAGCCCCAGCATTTT. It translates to CASSLYERGSGQPQHF.